This entry lists 14 T cell receptor beta chains sequenced from one sample in a study of control samples from healthy donors and cancer patients. Here immunoSEQ multiplex PCR was the method, and the copy in TCRdb shows in-frame clones only, minus some. Seen here are around 100,000 clones, about 92% observed once, and the top ten hold 2% to 3%. Source material: blood. The source of these receptors is a woman aged 18-29 years in good health.

J is TRBJ1-4 and V is TRBV6-6; 11 positions agree with TRBD1. The V gene's germline CDR1 is MNHNY and CDR2 SVGAGI (reference sequence). The CDR3 length is 14 residues. V was pared by 8 bases and J by 2 bases, with 1 base of the junction left unmatched. The CDR3 is CASRTGGTNEKLFF. In nucleotides, the CDR3 is TGTGCCAGCCGGACAGGGGGCACTAATGAAAAACTGTTTTTT.

With respect to this clone: Other DNA sequences from this sample encode an identical CDR3 as well. The J gene is TRBJ2-3, the V gene TRBV4-1; D might be TRBD1 (5 bases). The V end was cut by 1 base, the J end by 5 bases, with 7 bases between. Germline V gives CDR1 MGHRA, CDR2 YSYEKL. The CDR3 contains 13 residues. CDR3 protein: CASSQVTGDTQYF. For the CDR3, the DNA is TGCGCCAGCAGCCAAGTCACAGGAGATACGCAGTATTTT.

The chain joins TRBV6-5 to TRBJ1-5; D is unresolved. This CDR3 is built from 14 residues. The V end lost 5 bases, the J end lost 9 bases, and 17 bases lay between the germline ends. Germline V gene data show CDR1 as MNHEY and CDR2 as SVGAGI. The CDR3 DNA is TGTGCCAGCAGTCCCGCGGGTGGGCAGCGGCCCCAGCATTTT. Its translation: CASSPAGGQRPQHF.

The chain links TRBV7-2 to TRBJ1-6; 8 bases fit TRBD1. Per the germline V gene, CDR1 is SGHTA and CDR2 is FQGNSA. Trimming at V came to 3 bases and at J to 7 bases, leaving 8 bases not matched to a gene. CDR3 size: 16 residues. The CDR3: CASSLAWTGQNSPLHF. The CDR3 bases are TGTGCCAGCAGCTTGGCTTGGACAGGGCAGAATTCACCCCTCCACTTT.

The chain combines TRBV19 with TRBJ1-4; unclear D gene. Germline CDR1 and CDR2: LNHDA and SQIVND (reference sequence). V lost 7 bases, J lost 4 bases, and 13 bases lay in between. The CDR3 covers 14 residues. In nucleotides, the CDR3 is TGTGCCAGTAATCCCAGAAGCTTTAATGAAAAACTGTTTTTT. This gives the protein CASNPRSFNEKLFF.

The chain is built from TRBV5-1 and TRBJ1-1; D is possibly TRBD1 (5 bases). The CDR3 contains 17 residues. Germline CDR1 reads SGHRS; CDR2 reads YFSETQ. V was shortened by 0 bases and J by 0 bases, with 15 bases between the two germline ends. The CDR3 DNA reads as TGCGCCAGCAGCTTGGGGACTATAGCAGGGCTGAACACTGAAGCTTTCTTT. It is translated as CASSLGTIAGLNTEAFF.

This clone has just a few counts. This chain joins TRBV18 and TRBJ2-2, with D perhaps assigned TRBD1 or TRBD2 (6 bases each). Germline assignment: CDR1 KGHSH and CDR2 LQKENI. This CDR3 region has 16 residues. V lost 2 bases to trimming and J lost 5 bases, with 15 bases between them. CDR3 DNA: TGTGCCAGCTCACCAATACAGGGCGGGGAGACCGGGGAGCTGTTTTTT. Translated, it gives CASSPIQGGETGELFF.

The chain couples TRBV7-8 to TRBJ2-7, with D possibly matching TRBD1 (5 bases). V dropped 3 bases and J dropped 0 bases, with 9 bases sitting between them. The CDR3 is made up of 14 amino acids. Germline V gene data show CDR1 as SGHVS and CDR2 as FQNEAQ. This CDR3 reads CASSFGHLSYEQYF. In DNA form, the CDR3 reads TGTGCCAGCAGCTTCGGACACCTCTCCTACGAGCAGTACTTC.

This chain joins TRBV2 and TRBJ2-1; D unresolved. The CDR3 loop spans 11 amino acids. The germline CDR1 and CDR2 sequences are SNHLY and FYNNEI. With 6 bases removed from V and 7 bases from J, the gap between germline ends came to 7 bases. CDR3 nucleotides: TGTGCCAGCAGAGTAGGGAATGAGCAGTTCTTC. Amino acids: CASRVGNEQFF.

The genes are TRBV28 and TRBJ1-1; tentative D call: TRBD1 (6 bases). V lost 6 bases to trimming and J lost 0 bases, with 11 bases between them. Germline V CDR1 and CDR2: MDHEN, SYDVKM. This CDR3 region has 14 residues. Here the CDR3 DNA reads TGTGCCAGCAGCCCTGACAGGATGAACACTGAAGCTTTCTTT. This translates into CASSPDRMNTEAFF. Combining the CDR3 with reference TRBV28 and TRBJ1-1 gives the whole variable domain DVKVTQSSRYLVKRTGEKVFLECVQDMDHENMFWYRQDPGLGLRLIYFSYDVKMKEKGDIPEGYSVSREKKERFSLILESASTNQTSMYLCASSPDRMNTEAFFGQGTRLTVV.

This chain uses TRBV4-1 with TRBJ1-6, with D perhaps matching TRBD1 (5 bases). V was clipped by 3 bases and J by 6 bases, with 12 bases between them. Germline-derived CDR1 and CDR2 are MGHRA and YSYEKL. The CDR3 is 15 residues long. DNA for the CDR3: TGCGCCAGCAGCCACCCCCCGGACATTAATTCACCCCTCCACTTT. This translates into CASSHPPDINSPLHF.

V gene TRBV11-2 combines with J gene TRBJ1-1, with D possibly matching TRBD1 (5 bases). The V and J ends lost 3 bases and 1 base respectively, with 12 bases between them. Germline CDR1 SGHAT, CDR2 FQNNGV. The CDR3 is 15 amino acids. The CDR3 DNA reads as TGTGCCAGCAGCTTGGGGCTGGGGACGAACACTGAAGCTTTCTTT. Protein sequence: CASSLGLGTNTEAFF.

This clone has just a few counts. This chain uses TRBV7-9 with TRBJ1-5; a weak D match, TRBD1 (5 bases). This CDR3 region has 16 residues. Germline CDR1 is SEHNR and CDR2 is FQNEAQ (reference sequence). Trimming left V 0 bases short and J 6 bases short, with 15 bases between. The CDR3: CASSLAATGGGQPQHF. The CDR3 nucleotides read TGTGCCAGCAGCTTAGCGGCGACCGGCGGGGGTCAGCCCCAGCATTTT.

In DNA form, the CDR3 reads TGTGCCTGGACTCGGGGAGTACTCTACGAGCAGTACTTC. Amino acids: CAWTRGVLYEQYF. The chain joins TRBV30 to TRBJ2-7; D may be TRBD2 (5 bases). Germline CDR1 and CDR2: GTSNPN and SVGIG (reference sequence). V shed 4 bases and J shed 3 bases, with 13 bases lying between them. The CDR3 length is 13 residues.